This note documents a single T cell receptor beta chain sequence. Its antigen is unidentified. The data are from a study of cytomegalovirus exposure and HLA in healthy donors. General study findings and limits: Data from an earlier analysis indicated that most TCR beta V segments were productive either about 87% or about 30% of the time. HLA alleles were associated with 15,000 to 20,000 TCR beta sequences in a later analysis at 0.05 false discovery rate.

Trimming shortened V by 5 bases and J by 4 bases, and 3 bases separated the two germline ends. Germline V gives CDR1 MDHEN, CDR2 SYDVKM. This CDR3 has 11 residues. Whereas donors were nominally healthy upon sampling, unrecorded immune exposures were probable. The PCR had 60 Vbeta and 13 Jbeta primers. TCRdb's copy holds only in-frame clones and misses some; the assay was immunoSEQ multiplex PCR. The sample has about 180,000 clones; 82% are singletons. This sequence originates from a man aged 35-49 years in good health and CMV-seronegative. The V and J genes are TRBV28 and TRBJ1-5; D gene uncertain. Sequencing used PBMCs. In DNA form, the CDR3 reads TGTGCCAGCAGTCAAAATCAGCCCCAGCATTTT. As protein: CASSQNQPQHF.